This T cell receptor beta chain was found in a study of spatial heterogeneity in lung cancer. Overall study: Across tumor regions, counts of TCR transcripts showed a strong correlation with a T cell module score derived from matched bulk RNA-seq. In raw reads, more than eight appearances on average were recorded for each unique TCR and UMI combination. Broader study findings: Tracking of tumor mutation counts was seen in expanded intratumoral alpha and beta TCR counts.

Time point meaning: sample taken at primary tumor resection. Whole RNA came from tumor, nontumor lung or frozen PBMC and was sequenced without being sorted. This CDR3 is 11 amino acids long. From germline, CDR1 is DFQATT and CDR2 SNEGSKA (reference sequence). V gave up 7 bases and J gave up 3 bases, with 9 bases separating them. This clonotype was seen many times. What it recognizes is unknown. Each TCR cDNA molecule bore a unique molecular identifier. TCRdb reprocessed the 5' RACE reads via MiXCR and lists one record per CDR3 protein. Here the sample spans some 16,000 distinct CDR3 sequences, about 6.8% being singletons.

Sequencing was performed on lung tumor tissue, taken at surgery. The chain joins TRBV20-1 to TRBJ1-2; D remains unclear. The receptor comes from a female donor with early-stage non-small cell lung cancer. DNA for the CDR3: TGCAGTGTCAGGACGGACTATGGCTACACCTTC. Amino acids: CSVRTDYGYTF.